Shown below are 30 T cell receptor beta chains from a single sample sequenced in a study of siplizumab effects on memory and regulatory T cells. This table comes from immunoSEQ multiplex PCR, and its TCRdb copy is limited to in-frame clones, with some not included. The sample records just under 85,000 clones, roughly 89% being singletons. What was sequenced was Tregs sorted from blood. These receptors were taken from a human donor in good health.

The rearrangement joins TRBV28 to TRBJ1-5; 7 nucleotides align to TRBD1. CDR3 length: 14 amino acids. The trim removed 7 bases at V and 7 bases at J, leaving 10 bases unmatched. Germline V gene data show CDR1 as MDHEN and CDR2 as SYDVKM. CDR3 nucleotide sequence: TGTGCCAGCATGGGGGCAGGGGGTTGGCAGCCCCAGCATTTT. Translating it yields CASMGAGGWQPQHF.

CDR3 loop: CASSLAGGPYQPQHF. CDR3 in DNA: TGTGCCAGCAGCTTAGCAGGAGGACCCTATCAGCCCCAGCATTTT. The chain is built from TRBV11-2 and TRBJ1-5; D not resolved. V dropped 1 base and J dropped 5 bases, with 12 bases sitting between them. This CDR3 region has 15 residues. Germline lookup yields CDR1 SGHAT and CDR2 FQNNGV.

V is TRBV7-7 and J is TRBJ1-3; the D gene is possibly TRBD1 (6 bases). The CDR3 loop spans 20 amino acids. Per germline, CDR1 SSHAT and CDR2 FNYEAQ (reference sequence). Trimming stripped 2 bases from V and 0 bases from J, with 23 bases between. CDR3 sequence (DNA): TGTGCCAGCAGCTTAACGTATTTGGGACAACCGTTCAGCTCTGGAAACACCATATATTTT. Protein: CASSLTYLGQPFSSGNTIYF. The entire variable domain, with the rest obtained from reference TRBV7-7 and TRBJ1-3, is as follows: GAGVSQSPRYKVTKRGQDVTLRCDPISSHATLYWYQQALGQGPEFLTYFNYEAQPDKSGLPSDRFSAERPEGSISTLTIQRTEQRDSAMYRCASSLTYLGQPFSSGNTIYFGEGSWLTVV.

The genes are TRBV7-2 and TRBJ2-4, with a weak D call TRBD1 (6 bases). V lost 4 bases to trimming and J lost 8 bases, with 9 bases between them. This CDR3 comprises 12 residues. CDR1 SGHTA and CDR2 FQGNSA come from the germline V gene. CDR3 bases: TGTGCCAGCAGCTCAGGGGCAGACATTCAGTACTTC. This encodes CASSSGADIQYF.

CDR3 nucleotides: TGCAGTGCTATTGTTGGTGAGCAGTTCTTC. Its protein product is CSAIVGEQFF. This chain uses TRBV20-1 with TRBJ2-1; D not certain. The V end lost 4 bases, the J end lost 9 bases, and 7 bases lay between the germline ends. CDR1 and CDR2 (germline): DFQATT, SNEGSKA (reference sequence). The length of the CDR3 is 10 residues.

The V call is TRBV6-1, the J call TRBJ1-2, with D possibly matching TRBD1 (5 bases). Germline CDR1 MNHNS, CDR2 SASEGT. The CDR3 is 12 amino acids. The V gene lost 5 bases and the J gene lost 4 bases, with 8 bases spanning the gap. For the CDR3, the DNA is TGTGCCAGCAGTCGACAGCTCTATGGCTACACCTTC. Its translation is CASSRQLYGYTF.

CDR3 sequence: CASSGGIYEQYF. CDR3 sequence (DNA): TGTGCCAGCAGCGGGGGGATCTACGAGCAGTACTTC. The V gene is TRBV7-9, the J gene TRBJ2-7, with D possibly TRBD2 on 6 matching bases. Trimming shortened V by 5 bases and J by 3 bases, and 8 bases separated the two germline ends. This CDR3 contains 12 residues. From germline, CDR1 is SEHNR and CDR2 FQNEAQ (reference sequence).

This clone was observed a few times. The chain combines TRBV19 with TRBJ1-1; no reliable D call. This CDR3 is 13 amino acids long. V was trimmed by 0 bases and J by 3 bases, leaving 5 bases between them. Germline CDR1 is LNHDA and CDR2 is SQIVND (reference sequence). CDR3 nucleotides: TGTGCCAGTAGTATAGAGCATTACACTGAAGCTTTCTTT. Its translation: CASSIEHYTEAFF.

The J gene is TRBJ2-5, the V gene TRBV28, with TRBD2 matching over 7 bases. The J call may not be correct, given that the DNA end is closer to TRBJ2-7. There are 14 residues in the CDR3. Germline V gene sequence: CDR1 MDHEN, CDR2 SYDVKM. The CDR3 here is CASSLSGTIYEQYF. As DNA, the CDR3 is TGTGCCAGCAGTTTATCCGGGACTATCTACGAGCAGTACTTC.

The DNA of the CDR3 is TGCGCCAGCTCCAAGACAGGGACTAGCACAGATACGCAGTATTTT. This sequence encodes CASSKTGTSTDTQYF. The J gene is TRBJ2-3, the V gene TRBV5-1; TRBD1 might be the D (7 bases). The V gene lost 7 bases and the J gene lost 0 bases, with 15 bases spanning the gap. The germline CDR1 and CDR2 sequences are SGHRS and YFSETQ. CDR3 size: 15 residues.

The genes are TRBV7-2 and TRBJ1-2; 8 bases match TRBD1. The CDR3 covers 16 residues. CDR1 SGHTA and CDR2 FQGNSA come from the germline V gene. V shed 5 bases, J shed 5 bases, and the junction held 13 bases outside the gene matches. The DNA of the CDR3 is TGTGCCAGCAGCCTCTTGGACAGGGCGGAACTTTATGGCTACACCTTC. Translation: CASSLLDRAELYGYTF.

The V gene is TRBV6-1, the J gene TRBJ1-6; the D gene is possibly TRBD1 (5 bases). This CDR3 has 16 residues. Germline V gives CDR1 MNHNS, CDR2 SASEGT. V was cut by 3 bases and J by 7 bases, with 16 bases left in between. The CDR3 DNA follows: TGTGCCAGCAGTGAGTGGTTAGGGGCCAACAATTCACCCCTCCACTTT. Translating it yields CASSEWLGANNSPLHF.

The chain has TRBV10-3 and TRBJ2-3, with 7 bases matching TRBD1. The ends lost 5 bases at V and 5 bases at J; junction bases unmatched: 7. The CDR3 consists of 14 residues. Germline V gene sequence: CDR1 ENHRY, CDR2 SYGVKD. This chain's CDR3 is CAISTTDRIDTQYF. The CDR3, as DNA: TGTGCCATCAGTACTACGGACAGGATAGATACGCAGTATTTT.

The genes are TRBV6-5 and TRBJ2-7; 7 bases map to TRBD1. Losses at the gene ends were 0 bases for V and 3 bases for J; bases not matched to a gene: 5. This CDR3 is built from 15 residues. Germline-derived CDR1 and CDR2 are MNHEY and SVGAGI. CDR3 in amino acids: CASSYSGDSFYEQYF. Here the CDR3 DNA reads TGTGCCAGCAGTTACTCGGGGGACAGTTTCTACGAGCAGTACTTC.

This chain uses TRBV2 with TRBJ1-2; 8 bases are a match to TRBD1. This CDR3 has 14 residues. Germline-derived CDR1 and CDR2 are SNHLY and FYNNEI. Trimming removed 7 bases from V and 2 bases from J; junction bases left unmatched: 6. CDR3: CASTPRQGNYGYTF. CDR3 DNA sequence: TGTGCCAGCACCCCCAGACAGGGGAACTATGGCTACACCTTC.

This clone has a single count. The J gene is TRBJ1-2, the V gene TRBV5-1; possibly TRBD1 for D (5 bases). Deletions cut 3 bases from V and 6 bases from J, with 15 bases between. The germline CDR1 and CDR2 sequences are SGHRS and YFSETQ. The CDR3 extends over 14 amino acids. The CDR3 bases are TGCGCCAGCAGCTCCGATGCAGGGATCAATGGCTACACCTTC. Translated, it gives CASSSDAGINGYTF.

The V call is TRBV30, the J call TRBJ2-7, with 7 bases aligning to TRBD1. Germline V gene data show CDR1 as GTSNPN and CDR2 as SVGIG (reference sequence). The CDR3 contains 15 residues. V was pared by 2 bases and J by 3 bases, with 10 bases of the junction left unmatched. The CDR3 DNA reads as TGTGCCTGGAGTCTCTCCGGGACAGCGGACTACGAGCAGTACTTC. It codes for CAWSLSGTADYEQYF.

The CDR3 region is CASSSSSSDTQYF. The CDR3 DNA sequence: TGTGCCAGCAGCTCCAGCTCTAGCGATACGCAGTATTTT. The chain links TRBV11-3 to TRBJ2-3; the D gene is possibly TRBD2 (5 bases). Germline V gene sequence: CDR1 SGHNT, CDR2 YENEEA. Trimming stripped 4 bases from V and 6 bases from J, with 11 bases between. The CDR3 totals 13 residues.

This chain joins TRBV7-2 and TRBJ2-5; D is possibly TRBD2 (6 bases). This CDR3 has 15 amino acids. Germline V gene sequence: CDR1 SGHTA, CDR2 FQGNSA. Trimming removed 5 bases from V and 3 bases from J, with 16 bases in between. The CDR3 DNA is TGTGCCAGCAGCCTGTTCGGGACTTCTGAAGAGACCCAGTACTTC. Protein sequence: CASSLFGTSEETQYF.

This CDR3 is CAISESRRAFF. The CDR3 DNA follows: TGTGCCATCAGTGAGTCTCGTAGGGCTTTCTTT. The V gene is TRBV10-3, the J gene TRBJ1-1; D unresolved. This CDR3 contains 11 residues. The germline V and J ends were trimmed by 0 bases and 11 bases, with 7 bases remaining between them. The V gene's germline CDR1 is ENHRY and CDR2 SYGVKD.

The chain employs TRBV5-6 and TRBJ2-1; 8 bases line up with TRBD2. This CDR3 contains 17 residues. Germline V lookup: CDR1 SGHDT, CDR2 YYEEEE. Germline trimming cut 4 bases from V and 6 bases from J; bases unmatched to any gene: 15. The CDR3 DNA reads TGTGCCAGCAGCGTCCCCTATCTAGCGGGCCGGGCCAATGAGCAGTTCTTC. This gives the protein CASSVPYLAGRANEQFF.

The V gene is TRBV6-5, the J gene TRBJ1-2, with D unresolved. With 6 bases removed from V and 4 bases from J, the gap between germline ends came to 3 bases. The CDR3 totals 10 residues. The germline V gene has CDR1 MNHEY and CDR2 SVGAGI. In nucleotides, the CDR3 is TGTGCCAGCAGGTCCTATGGCTACACCTTC. Residues: CASRSYGYTF.

CDR3 DNA: TGTGCCAGCAGCGTAGGGTGGCGGGGGACTTACAATGAGCAGTTCTTC. It encodes CASSVGWRGTYNEQFF. This chain connects TRBV9 to TRBJ2-1, with 7 bases aligning to TRBD2. This CDR3 contains 16 residues. Germline V lookup: CDR1 SGDLS, CDR2 YYNGEE. The J segment lost 4 bases and the V segment lost 0 bases, leaving 7 bases of the junction unmatched. Variable domain in full (rest from reference TRBV9 and TRBJ2-1): DSGVTQTPKHLITATGQRVTLRCSPRSGDLSVYWYQQSLDQGLQFLIQYYNGEERAKGNILERFSAQQFPDLHSELNLSSLELGDSALYFCASSVGWRGTYNEQFFGPGTRLTVL.

The rearrangement joins TRBV2 to TRBJ2-2; maybe TRBD1 (6 bases). Trimming removed 5 bases at V and 6 bases at J, with 13 bases between. CDR1 is SNHLY, CDR2 FYNNEI, per germline. This CDR3 contains 14 residues. Here the CDR3 reads CASSQLNRAGELFF. The CDR3 DNA follows: TGTGCCAGCAGTCAACTAAACAGGGCCGGGGAGCTGTTTTTT.

The chain is built from TRBV7-2 and TRBJ2-2; the match to TRBD2 covers 10 bases. CDR3 size: 17 residues. V shed 3 bases and J 2 bases; nucleotides not matched to a gene: 6. Per germline, CDR1 SGHTA and CDR2 FQGNSA. As DNA, the CDR3 is TGTGCCAGCAGCTTCCTGCGGACTAGCGGAAACACCGGGGAGCTGTTTTTT. This translates into CASSFLRTSGNTGELFF.

This chain connects TRBV2 to TRBJ1-1, with TRBD1 matching 9 bases. With 6 bases clipped from V and 0 bases from J, the junction kept 2 bases outside the gene matches. The CDR3 consists of 14 residues. Per the germline V gene, CDR1 is SNHLY and CDR2 is FYNNEI. The CDR3 sequence is CASRGQGMNTEAFF. The CDR3 DNA sequence: TGTGCCAGCAGGGGACAGGGTATGAACACTGAAGCTTTCTTT.

In the case of this clone: One junction end disagrees with the germline gene, perhaps due to a read error. The chain carries TRBV2 and TRBJ1-1, with D hard to call. Germline lookup yields CDR1 SNHLY and CDR2 FYNNEI. The CDR3 has 14 residues. CDR3 sequence: CASREGLPSIEAFF. CDR3 in DNA: TGTGCCAGCAGGGAAGGATTACCGTCAATCGAAGCTTTCTTT.

V gene TRBV9 combines with J gene TRBJ1-3, with D unresolved. V was shortened by 0 bases and J by 3 bases, with 7 bases between the two germline ends. This CDR3 has 14 amino acids. Germline loops: CDR1 SGDLS, CDR2 YYNGEE. The DNA for the CDR3 is TGTGCCAGCAGCGTAGAAAGTTTTGGAAACACCATATATTTT. This sequence encodes CASSVESFGNTIYF.

This chain joins TRBV7-3 and TRBJ2-1; D is uncertain. Germline values: CDR1 SGHTA, CDR2 FQGTGA. The ends were cut back, 5 bases at V and 5 bases at J, with 13 bases in the middle. The CDR3 consists of 14 residues. The CDR3 protein is CASSPGLDHNEQFF. In DNA form, the CDR3 reads TGTGCCAGCAGCCCCGGGCTAGACCACAATGAGCAGTTCTTC.

The CDR3 region is CASSLNRAYEQYF. The CDR3, as DNA: TGTGCCAGCAGCTTAAACAGGGCCTACGAGCAGTACTTC. V and J are TRBV7-3 and TRBJ2-7; maybe TRBD1 (6 bases). The V and J ends lost 1 base and 2 bases respectively, with 6 bases between them. The germline V gene encodes CDR1 SGHTA and CDR2 FQGTGA. The CDR3 loop spans 13 amino acids.